The 31 T cell receptor beta chains presented below share a single source sample, sequenced in a study of CD8 T cells in Susac syndrome. Reverse transcription used about 0.5 to 1 ug RNA and random hexamers. One entry per CDR3 protein results from TCRdb running MiXCR on the immunoSEQ multiplex PCR reads. The sample gives under 70,000 distinct CDR3 sequences, roughly nine tenths of which show up once; 0.2% is in the top ten. Sequenced sample: CD8+ T cells from PBMCs. Receptor source: a human donor in good health.

The genes are TRBV6-5 and TRBJ1-6, with D possibly TRBD1 on 6 matching bases. The CDR3 is made up of 14 amino acids. Germline-derived CDR1 and CDR2 are MNHEY and SVGAGI. The V end was cut by 2 bases, the J end by 7 bases, with 9 bases between. This CDR3 reads CASSYGGANSPLHF. The CDR3, as DNA: TGTGCCAGCAGTTACGGGGGGGCGAATTCACCCCTCCACTTT.

V gene TRBV4-1 combines with J gene TRBJ2-3; TRBD2 agrees at 7 bases. Germline values: CDR1 MGHRA, CDR2 YSYEKL. Trimming removed 1 base from V and 3 bases from J; junction bases left unmatched: 4. CDR3 length: 15 residues. CDR3 protein: CASSQGRGRTDTQYF. The CDR3 nucleotides read TGCGCCAGCAGCCAAGGGCGGGGGAGGACAGATACGCAGTATTTT.

The chain combines TRBV5-1 with TRBJ2-1, with 11 bases matching TRBD1. CDR3 length: 15 residues. J was trimmed by 3 bases and V by 4 bases; bases with no gene match: 3. Germline V gene lookup returns CDR1 SGHRS and CDR2 YFSETQ. As DNA, the CDR3 is TGCGCCAGCAGCACCGGGACAGGGGGCTACAATGAGCAGTTCTTC. It codes for CASSTGTGGYNEQFF.

This rearrangement joins TRBV14 to TRBJ2-7; D is undetermined. Per the germline V gene, CDR1 is SGHDN and CDR2 is FVKESK. CDR3 length equals 13 residues. V was clipped by 3 bases and J by 2 bases, with 8 bases between them. DNA for the CDR3: TGTGCCAGCAGCCATTTCGGCACCTACGAGCAGTACTTC. As protein: CASSHFGTYEQYF. The variable domain in full, with the rest retrieved from reference TRBV14 and TRBJ2-7, is EAGVTQFPSHSVIEKGQTVTLRCDPISGHDNLYWYRRVMGKEIKFLLHFVKESKQDESGMPNNRFLAERTGGTYSTLKVQPAELEDSGVYFCASSHFGTYEQYFGPGTRLTVT.

The chain uses TRBV19 and TRBJ1-2, with D unresolved. Between the trimmed V and J ends, which lost 7 bases and 5 bases, there was a span of 17 bases. The CDR3 runs 14 residues. The V gene's germline CDR1 is LNHDA and CDR2 SQIVND (reference sequence). The CDR3 loop is CASKVGGEIYGYTF. The CDR3 DNA is TGTGCCAGTAAGGTGGGCGGGGAAATTTATGGCTACACCTTC.

The CDR3, as DNA: TGCGCCAGCAGCGAAAGACGGGACGACTCCTACAATGAGCAGTTCTTC. It yields the protein CASSERRDDSYNEQFF. V and J are TRBV4-1 and TRBJ2-1; D possibly matches TRBD1 or TRBD2 (5 bases each). Germline CDR1 MGHRA, CDR2 YSYEKL. This CDR3 comprises 16 residues. Trimming removed 5 bases at V and 0 bases at J, with 14 bases between.

The chain combines TRBV5-4 with TRBJ2-7; 8 positions agree with TRBD1. Germline CDR1 and CDR2: SGHNT and YYREEE (reference sequence). CDR3 size: 15 residues. V lost 1 base to trimming and J lost 1 base; unmatched junction nucleotides: 4. This chain's CDR3 is CASSLPGGISYEQYF. CDR3 nucleotides: TGTGCCAGCAGCTTGCCAGGGGGCATATCCTACGAGCAGTACTTC.

The chain recombines TRBV6-5 with TRBJ1-2; the match to TRBD1 covers 7 bases. CDR1 is MNHEY, CDR2 SVGAGI, per germline. The ends lost 3 bases at V and 11 bases at J; junction bases unmatched: 9. The CDR3 consists of 13 residues. CDR3 protein: CASSYRTGATYTF. The CDR3 region has the DNA TGTGCCAGCAGTTATAGGACAGGAGCCACTTACACCTTC.

This clonotype has just one count. The J gene is TRBJ1-2, the V gene TRBV12-3 or TRBV12-4; the D gene is possibly TRBD1 (6 bases). This CDR3 contains 14 residues. V lost 5 bases to trimming and J lost 0 bases, with 10 bases between them. This chain's CDR3 is CASSHRETNYGYTF. In nucleotides, the CDR3 is TGTGCCAGCAGTCACAGGGAGACTAACTATGGCTACACCTTC.

The chain joins TRBV7-2 to TRBJ1-1; D is perhaps TRBD1 (6 bases). The germline CDR1 and CDR2 sequences are SGHTA and FQGNSA. The CDR3 sequence is 15 residues long. Trimming stripped 5 bases from V and 4 bases from J, with 17 bases between. CDR3 protein: CASSKGSGASTEAFF. CDR3 DNA: TGTGCCAGCAGCAAGGGGTCGGGGGCATCCACTGAAGCTTTCTTT.

V usage is TRBV27 and J usage is TRBJ2-7; TRBD2 matches at 8 bases. The CDR3 has 13 residues. Germline V gene data show CDR1 as MNHEY and CDR2 as SMNVEV (reference sequence). With 3 bases clipped from V and 4 bases from J, the junction kept 2 bases outside the gene matches. This CDR3 is CASSFPGGYEQYF. CDR3 nucleotide sequence: TGTGCCAGCAGTTTCCCGGGAGGGTACGAGCAGTACTTC.

The rearrangement links TRBV24-1 to TRBJ2-2; D is unclear. Germline V CDR1 and CDR2: KGHDR, SFDVKD. The CDR3 has 16 residues. V was trimmed by 4 bases and J by 2 bases, leaving 13 bases between them. The CDR3 bases are TGTGCCACCAGTGAAACCACCGGCAGTAACACCGGGGAGCTGTTTTTT. Translated, it gives CATSETTGSNTGELFF.

The chain recombines TRBV4-1 with TRBJ2-7; 12 nucleotides match TRBD1. This CDR3 region has 16 residues. The germline gives CDR1 MGHRA, CDR2 YSYEKL. V lost 3 bases to trimming and J lost 1 base; unmatched junction nucleotides: 4. CDR3 loop: CASSHSGQGASYEQYF. CDR3 DNA sequence: TGCGCCAGCAGCCATTCGGGACAGGGGGCTTCCTACGAGCAGTACTTC.

The rearrangement links TRBV4-2 to TRBJ1-3; no firm D call. This CDR3 contains 13 residues. From germline, CDR1 is LGHNA and CDR2 YNFKEQ. The V gene lost 1 base and the J gene lost 4 bases, with 5 bases spanning the gap. CDR3 nucleotides: TGTGCCAGCAGCCAAGGCGAGGGAAACACCATATATTTT. Its protein is CASSQGEGNTIYF.

The rearrangement links TRBV4-2 to TRBJ1-3; 11 positions match TRBD1. The CDR3 has 17 residues. Germline lookup yields CDR1 LGHNA and CDR2 YNFKEQ. V shed 1 base and J 7 bases; nucleotides not matched to a gene: 9. CDR3 sequence: CASSQVPGQGDRNTIYF. In DNA form, the CDR3 reads TGTGCCAGCAGCCAAGTTCCGGGACAGGGGGATCGCAACACCATATATTTT.

This chain joins TRBV6-2 or TRBV6-3 and TRBJ1-1; D ambiguous. The V gene lost 2 bases and the J gene lost 0 bases, with 13 bases spanning the gap. The CDR3 runs to 16 residues. In germline, CDR1 is MNHEY, CDR2 SVGEGT. CDR3 region: CASSYISNAMNTEAFF. In DNA form, the CDR3 reads TGTGCCAGCAGTTACATCTCAAATGCTATGAACACTGAAGCTTTCTTT.

The genes are TRBV7-9 and TRBJ2-1, with D possibly being TRBD1 (5 bases). This CDR3 contains 14 residues. Deletions cut 4 bases from V and 4 bases from J, with 11 bases between. The germline V gene has CDR1 SEHNR and CDR2 FQNEAQ (reference sequence). CDR3 coding DNA: TGTGCCAGCAGCTCGGCTGACAGATACAATGAGCAGTTCTTC. The encoded protein is CASSSADRYNEQFF.

The chain uses TRBV6-1 and TRBJ2-3; D gene ambiguous. This CDR3 comprises 15 residues. Trimming took off 8 bases at V and 2 bases at J, with 17 bases between the two ends. Germline V lookup: CDR1 MNHNS, CDR2 SASEGT. The DNA of the CDR3 is TGTGCCAGCCAAGTTTCCCCAGCATCCACAGATACGCAGTATTTT. Its protein is CASQVSPASTDTQYF.

The chain joins TRBV19 to TRBJ2-3; TRBD2 aligns across 8 bases. The CDR3 extends over 17 amino acids. Per germline, CDR1 LNHDA and CDR2 SQIVND (reference sequence). V shed 3 bases, J shed 1 base, and the junction held 9 bases outside the gene matches. The CDR3 is CASSIMVGSGGTDTQYF. CDR3 DNA: TGTGCCAGTAGTATTATGGTGGGTAGCGGGGGCACAGATACGCAGTATTTT.

The chain has TRBV28 and TRBJ2-7; the match to TRBD1 covers 9 bases. The CDR3 has 15 amino acids. V lost 5 bases to trimming and J lost 3 bases; unmatched junction nucleotides: 8. The V gene's germline CDR1 is MDHEN and CDR2 SYDVKM. This chain's CDR3 is CASSPTGTGIYEQYF. The CDR3 DNA follows: TGTGCCAGCAGTCCCACCGGGACAGGGATCTACGAGCAGTACTTC.

The CDR3 nucleotides are TGTGCCAGCAGTTTGACTAGCGGGGGGACGAACACCGGGGAGCTGTTTTTT. Translating gives CASSLTSGGTNTGELFF. The V and J genes are TRBV6-5 and TRBJ2-2, with TRBD2 identical over 13 bases. Germline V CDR1 and CDR2: MNHEY, SVGAGI. This CDR3 is 17 amino acids long. V gave up 4 bases and J gave up 0 bases; unmatched junction bases: 2.

The chain couples TRBV6-2 or TRBV6-3 to TRBJ1-3, with D tentatively TRBD1 (5 bases). The CDR3 is made up of 14 amino acids. The germline V gene has CDR1 MNHEY and CDR2 SVGEGT. The germline V and J ends were trimmed by 6 bases and 9 bases, with 18 bases remaining between them. This CDR3 reads CASRPLRDDRTIYF. CDR3 nucleotides: TGTGCCAGCAGACCACTCCGGGACGACCGCACCATATATTTT.

This clonotype was seen a few times. V and J are TRBV28 and TRBJ2-7, with 9 nucleotides matching TRBD2. Germline assignment: CDR1 MDHEN and CDR2 SYDVKM. Unmatched junction bases numbered 22, after V lost 2 bases and J lost 2 bases. The CDR3 contains 21 residues. The CDR3 here is CASSLHMPSATSGLRAYEQYF. The DNA of the CDR3 is TGTGCCAGCAGTTTACATATGCCCTCCGCGACTAGCGGACTGAGAGCCTACGAGCAGTACTTC.

This clonotype was observed a single time. The V gene is TRBV7-2, the J gene TRBJ1-2; D not resolved. The germline V gene encodes CDR1 SGHTA and CDR2 FQGNSA. The V gene lost 1 base and the J gene lost 6 bases, with 9 bases spanning the gap. This CDR3 spans 13 amino acids. The CDR3 loop reads CASSLGRADGYTF. The CDR3 DNA follows: TGTGCCAGCAGCTTAGGACGGGCAGATGGCTACACCTTC.

This clonotype has a single count. The chain carries TRBV15 and TRBJ2-1; a weak D match, TRBD2 (6 bases). The CDR3 sequence is 17 residues long. The germline V and J ends were trimmed by 0 bases and 0 bases, with 12 bases remaining between them. The germline V gene encodes CDR1 LNHNV and CDR2 YYDKDF (reference sequence). DNA for the CDR3: TGTGCCACCAGCAGAGAACCCCTAGCGATCTCCTACAATGAGCAGTTCTTC. It codes for CATSREPLAISYNEQFF.

The V call is TRBV19, the J call TRBJ2-1, with 7 bases lining up with TRBD1. V was pared by 11 bases and J by 1 base, with 5 bases of the junction left unmatched. The germline V gene has CDR1 LNHDA and CDR2 SQIVND (reference sequence). There are 13 residues in the CDR3. CDR3 nucleotides: TGTGCCTCCTCAGGGGGTTCCTACAATGAGCAGTTCTTC. This encodes CASSGGSYNEQFF.

J is TRBJ1-3 and V is TRBV5-1; D remains unclear. The CDR3 contains 15 residues. Germline CDR1 reads SGHRS; CDR2 reads YFSETQ. The V and J ends lost 2 bases and 0 bases respectively, with 9 bases between them. In nucleotides, the CDR3 is TGCGCCAGCAGCTTTTCGGGCGCCTCTGGAAACACCATATATTTT. It translates to CASSFSGASGNTIYF. Supplemented by reference TRBV5-1 and TRBJ1-3, the full variable domain reads KAGVTQTPRYLIKTRGQQVTLSCSPISGHRSVSWYQQTPGQGLQFLFEYFSETQRNKGNFPGRFSGRQFSNSRSEMNVSTLELGDSALYLCASSFSGASGNTIYFGEGSWLTVV.

The chain links TRBV30 to TRBJ2-1; no reliable D call. Germline CDR1 is GTSNPN and CDR2 is SVGIG (reference sequence). The CDR3 totals 14 residues. V gave up 4 bases and J gave up 7 bases, with 17 bases separating them. CDR3 amino acids: CAWTPKGLGNEQFF. The CDR3 coding sequence is TGTGCCTGGACCCCCAAGGGCTTGGGGAATGAGCAGTTCTTC.

The chain carries TRBV6-6 and TRBJ1-5; the D is unclear. Deletions cut 3 bases from V and 2 bases from J, with 11 bases between. CDR3 length: 15 amino acids. Germline CDR1 MNHNY, CDR2 SVGAGI (reference sequence). The CDR3 protein is CASSYNPQGNQPQHF. DNA for the CDR3: TGTGCCAGCAGTTATAACCCCCAGGGCAATCAGCCCCAGCATTTT.

The rearrangement uses TRBV7-9 and TRBJ1-6, with D possibly being TRBD1 (6 bases). Trimming removed 1 base at V and 8 bases at J, with 12 bases between. This CDR3 comprises 15 residues. CDR1 is SEHNR, CDR2 FQNEAQ, per germline (reference sequence). Written as DNA, the CDR3 is TGTGCCAGCAGCTTAGGCAGGCAGGGGTATTCACCCCTCCACTTT. Protein: CASSLGRQGYSPLHF.

This chain connects TRBV5-6 to TRBJ2-1; 11 bases match TRBD2. V dropped 2 bases and J dropped 7; count of bases not matched to a gene: 17. CDR1 is SGHDT and CDR2 is YYEEEE in the germline V gene. The CDR3 runs 19 residues. Here the CDR3 DNA reads TGTGCCAGCAGCTTTGGGACAGGATTTAGGACTAGCGGGTTGAATGAGCAGTTCTTC. Translation: CASSFGTGFRTSGLNEQFF.